These T cell receptor beta chains were read from a single sample in a study of vaccination effects on CD4 cells after COVID-19. These TCRs are of unknown antigen specificity. Method: immunoSEQ multiplex PCR; TCRdb's copy keeps in-frame clones and lacks some. The sample lists approximately 82,000 clones; approximately 81% were seen once. Sequencing used CD4+ T cells from PBMCs cultured with HCoV-229E spike peptides, obtained before COVID-19 vaccination. The source is a human donor who received a COVID-19 vaccine. Each CDR3 is given with its conserved first and last residue. A D gene is named only where the DNA matches it firmly. Clone size is given for some rows only: seen once, a few or many times, or a class if the clone is expanded.

CDR3 length	D gene	V gene	clone size	J gene	CDR3 protein	CDR3 DNA
15	TRBD1	TRBV10-3	NA	TRBJ1-2	CAISGWTGGYYGYTF	TGTGCCATCAGCGGGTGGACAGGGGGCTACTATGGCTACACCTTC
14	TRBD1	TRBV7-3	once	TRBJ2-6	CASSWTGGANVLTF	TGTGCCAGCAGCTGGACAGGTGGGGCCAACGTCCTGACTTTC
15	TRBD1	TRBV2	NA	TRBJ1-2	CASSPGTGINYGYTF	TGTGCCAGCTCGCCAGGGACAGGTATTAACTATGGCTACACCTTC
20	NA	TRBV9	NA	TRBJ2-6	CASSVERGQAGIPGANVLTF	TGTGCCAGCAGCGTAGAACGAGGGCAGGCTGGAATCCCTGGGGCCAACGTCCTGACTTTC
16	NA	TRBV7-8	NA	TRBJ2-6	CASRLRTGSGANVLTF	TGTGCCAGCAGATTGAGAACAGGAAGTGGGGCCAACGTCCTGACTTTC
15	TRBD1	TRBV6-6	NA	TRBJ1-1	CASSYSGTGNTEAFF	TGTGCCAGCAGTTACTCAGGGACAGGGAACACTGAAGCTTTCTTT
12	NA	TRBV30	NA	TRBJ2-5	CAWSTDRETQYF	TGTGCCTGGAGCACGGATAGAGAGACCCAGTACTTC
14	TRBD1	TRBV18	NA	TRBJ1-2	CASSPPDRGRGYTF	TGTGCCAGCTCACCCCCGGACAGGGGGAGAGGCTACACCTTC
14	TRBD1	TRBV2	NA	TRBJ1-1	CASRRQGARPWAFF	TGTGCCAGCAGACGACAGGGGGCGCGACCGTGGGCTTTCTTT
12	NA	TRBV30	NA	TRBJ2-3	CAWRRTTDTQYF	TGTGCCTGGAGGCGCACAACAGATACGCAGTATTTT
14	NA	TRBV7-8	NA	TRBJ1-1	CASSLSGSGTEAFF	TGTGCCAGCAGCTTGTCAGGGTCGGGAACTGAAGCTTTCTTT
13	NA	TRBV6-2/TRBV6-3	NA	TRBJ1-2	CASSYLGSYGYTF	TGTGCCAGCAGTTATTTGGGGAGCTATGGCTACACCTTC
13	NA	TRBV18	once	TRBJ1-1	CATREAMNTEAFF	TGTGCAACTCGCGAGGCAATGAACACTGAAGCTTTCTTT
15	NA	TRBV9	NA	TRBJ1-1	CASSVRPSSYTEAFF	TGTGCCAGCAGCGTGAGACCGAGTTCATACACTGAAGCTTTCTTT
14	NA	TRBV5-1	NA	TRBJ2-3	CASRDTGFTDTQYF	TGCGCCAGCAGGGACACCGGATTCACAGATACGCAGTATTTT
15	NA	TRBV9	NA	TRBJ1-2	CASSVAESRPYGYTF	TGTGCCAGCAGCGTAGCCGAAAGCAGGCCCTATGGCTACACCTTC
14	TRBD1	TRBV19	NA	TRBJ2-5	CASRPQGDQETQYF	TGTGCCAGTAGGCCCCAGGGGGATCAAGAGACCCAGTACTTC
17	NA	TRBV24-1	once	TRBJ1-3	CATSGPTMDGAGNTIYF	TGTGCCACCAGTGGTCCGACCATGGACGGGGCTGGAAACACCATATATTTT
17	TRBD1	TRBV18	NA	TRBJ2-2	CASSSRGTGWSTGELFF	TGTGCCAGCTCATCAAGGGGGACAGGATGGTCCACCGGGGAGCTGTTTTTT
18	TRBD2	TRBV2	NA	TRBJ2-3	CASSGIAGGHVGTDTQYF	TGTGCCAGCAGTGGAATAGCGGGGGGGCATGTCGGCACAGATACGCAGTATTTT
16	TRBD1	TRBV10-3	NA	TRBJ2-2	CAISEVDRTGGVELFF	TGTGCCATCAGTGAGGTGGATAGGACAGGGGGCGTGGAGCTGTTTTTT
17	TRBD1	TRBV4-3	once	TRBJ1-4	CASSQVGTGGLGEKLFF	TGCGCCAGCAGCCAAGTCGGGACAGGGGGTTTAGGTGAAAAACTGTTTTTT
13	NA	TRBV3-1/TRBV3-2	NA	TRBJ1-3	CASSQGVGNTIYF	TGTGCCAGCAGCCAGGGGGTCGGAAACACCATATATTTT
17	TRBD1	TRBV30	NA	TRBJ1-6	CAWSVHAGDRDYSPLHF	TGTGCCTGGAGTGTCCACGCCGGGGACAGGGATTATTCACCCCTCCACTTT
13	TRBD2	TRBV5-1	NA	TRBJ2-5	CASSEAGEETQYF	TGCGCCAGCAGCGAAGCGGGGGAAGAGACCCAGTACTTC
15	TRBD1	TRBV5-5	NA	TRBJ1-3	CASSLRWDSKNTIYF	TGTGCCAGCAGCTTGAGGTGGGACAGTAAAAACACCATATATTTT
16	NA	TRBV18	NA	TRBJ2-1	CASSPPGAGVANEQFF	TGTGCCAGCTCACCACCGGGGGCGGGGGTAGCGAATGAGCAGTTCTTC
14	NA	TRBV4-1	NA	TRBJ1-4	CASSPGKQLEKLFF	TGCGCCAGCAGCCCCGGGAAGCAACTTGAAAAACTGTTTTTT
15	TRBD1	TRBV27	NA	TRBJ1-6	CASSRQGSYNSPLHF	TGTGCCAGCTCCCGACAGGGCTCCTATAATTCACCCCTCCACTTT
13	NA	TRBV12-3/TRBV12-4	NA	TRBJ1-2	CASSFSGGGGYTF	TGTGCCAGCAGTTTTAGTGGGGGCGGAGGCTACACCTTC
15	NA	TRBV2	NA	TRBJ2-2	CASTEGPANTGELFF	TGTGCCAGCACCGAGGGTCCCGCGAACACCGGGGAGCTGTTTTTT
13	NA	TRBV12-3/TRBV12-4	NA	TRBJ1-5	CASRRDSNQPQHF	TGTGCCAGCAGGCGAGATAGCAATCAGCCCCAGCATTTT
13	NA	TRBV19	NA	TRBJ1-5	CASSRQGGQPQHF	TGTGCCAGTAGTAGGCAGGGTGGTCAGCCCCAGCATTTT
13	NA	TRBV2	NA	TRBJ2-3	CASTVGWKDTQYF	TGTGCCAGCACAGTAGGGTGGAAAGATACGCAGTATTTT
13	NA	TRBV19	few	TRBJ1-5	CASVGESNQPQHF	TGTGCCTCGGTGGGGGAGAGCAATCAGCCCCAGCATTTT
14	TRBD1	TRBV7-9	NA	TRBJ1-4	CASSRTGVNEKLFF	TGTGCCAGCAGTCGGACAGGAGTTAATGAAAAACTGTTTTTT
15	NA	TRBV5-1	NA	TRBJ1-5	CASSLDGGGHQPQHF	TGCGCCAGCAGCTTGGATGGAGGGGGGCATCAGCCCCAGCATTTT
12	TRBD1	TRBV29-1	few	TRBJ2-1	CSRTGDGNEQFF	TGCAGCCGGACAGGGGATGGCAATGAGCAGTTCTTC
13	NA	TRBV12-3/TRBV12-4	NA	TRBJ1-2	CASAKSTAGGYTF	TGTGCCAGCGCCAAATCGACGGCCGGGGGCTACACCTTC
14	NA	TRBV19	NA	TRBJ1-2	CASSRAGTAGGYTF	TGTGCCAGTAGTAGGGCAGGTACAGCGGGTGGCTACACCTTC
13	NA	TRBV5-1	NA	TRBJ1-1	CASSPTGNTEAFF	TGCGCCAGCAGCCCGACGGGGAACACTGAAGCTTTCTTT
16	TRBD1	TRBV24-1	NA	TRBJ2-3	CATSDLTGVGTDTQYF	TGTGCCACCAGTGATTTAACAGGGGTCGGCACAGATACGCAGTATTTT
16	TRBD1	TRBV24-1	NA	TRBJ2-2	CATSEPGQGANGELFF	TGTGCCACCAGTGAACCCGGACAGGGGGCCAACGGGGAGCTGTTTTTT
16	NA	TRBV19	NA	TRBJ1-4	CASSIDLTDLRKKLFF	TGTGCCAGTAGTATAGATCTCACGGACCTCCGTAAAAAACTGTTTTTT
17	TRBD1	TRBV7-2	few	TRBJ2-3	CASSQSDRGLSTDTQYF	TGTGCCAGCAGCCAATCGGACAGGGGGCTAAGCACAGATACGCAGTATTTT
15	TRBD1	TRBV29-1	NA	TRBJ2-1	CSVGIAQGPGGEQFF	TGCAGCGTTGGGATAGCACAGGGGCCCGGTGGTGAGCAGTTCTTC
13	NA	TRBV2	NA	TRBJ2-2	CASSDNGYGELFF	TGTGCCAGCAGTGATAATGGATACGGGGAGCTGTTTTTT
14	NA	TRBV27	NA	TRBJ2-2	CASSLSVNTGELFF	TGTGCCAGCAGTTTATCAGTGAACACCGGGGAGCTGTTTTTT
15	TRBD1	TRBV5-4	NA	TRBJ1-2	CASSLDRTGSYGYTF	TGTGCCAGCAGCTTGGATCGGACAGGTAGTTATGGCTACACCTTC
18	NA	TRBV5-8	NA	TRBJ2-1	CASPSGLNRTGEYNEQFF	TGTGCCAGCCCGTCGGGCCTAAACAGAACCGGGGAGTACAATGAGCAGTTCTTC
18	NA	TRBV5-8	NA	TRBJ2-1	CASSLVRGPNIRGSEQFF	TGTGCCAGCAGCTTGGTCAGGGGTCCTAACATTCGGGGAAGTGAGCAGTTCTTC
18	TRBD2	TRBV5-1	few	TRBJ2-2	CASSLTSGGPANTGELFF	TGCGCCAGCAGCTTGACTAGCGGGGGCCCGGCGAACACCGGGGAGCTGTTTTTT
13	NA	TRBV30	few	TRBJ2-2	CAWSVTEAGELFF	TGTGCCTGGAGTGTTACGGAGGCCGGGGAGCTGTTTTTT
18	NA	TRBV21-1	NA	TRBJ1-6	CASRPGQGVSSYNSPLHF	TGTGCCAGCAGGCCGGGACAGGGTGTCAGCTCCTATAATTCACCCCTCCACTTT
15	NA	TRBV2	few	TRBJ1-6	CASSEEARGNSPLHF	TGTGCCAGCAGTGAAGAGGCGAGGGGTAATTCACCCCTCCACTTT
13	TRBD1	TRBV5-1	NA	TRBJ1-2	CASSLAGGGGYTF	TGCGCCAGCAGCTTGGCAGGGGGCGGTGGCTACACCTTC
13	NA	TRBV6-2/TRBV6-3	NA	TRBJ2-1	CASSLSSYNEQFF	TGTGCCAGCAGCCTGAGCTCCTACAATGAGCAGTTCTTC
16	NA	TRBV27	NA	TRBJ2-3	CASTPGRGYSTDTQYF	TGTGCCAGCACCCCGGGGAGGGGGTATAGCACAGATACGCAGTATTTT
15	TRBD1	TRBV3-1/TRBV3-2	once	TRBJ1-2	CASSRGQGDNYGYTF	TGTGCCAGCAGCCGCGGACAGGGAGACAACTATGGCTACACCTTC